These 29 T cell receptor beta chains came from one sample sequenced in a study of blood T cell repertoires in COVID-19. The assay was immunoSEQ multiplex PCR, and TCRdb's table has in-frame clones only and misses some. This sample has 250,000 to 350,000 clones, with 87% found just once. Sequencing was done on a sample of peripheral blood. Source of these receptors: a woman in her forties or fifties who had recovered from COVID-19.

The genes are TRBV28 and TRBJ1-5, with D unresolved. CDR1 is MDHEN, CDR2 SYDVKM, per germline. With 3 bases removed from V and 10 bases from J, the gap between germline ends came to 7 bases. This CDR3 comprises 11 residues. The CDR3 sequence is CASSFPGPQHF. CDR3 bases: TGTGCCAGCAGTTTCCCGGGTCCCCAGCATTTT.

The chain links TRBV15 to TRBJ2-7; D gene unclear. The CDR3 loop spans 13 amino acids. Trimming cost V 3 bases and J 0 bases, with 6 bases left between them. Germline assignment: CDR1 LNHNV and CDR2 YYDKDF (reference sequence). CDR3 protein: CATSRRLSYEQYF. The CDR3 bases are TGTGCCACCAGCAGGCGTCTCTCCTACGAGCAGTACTTC.

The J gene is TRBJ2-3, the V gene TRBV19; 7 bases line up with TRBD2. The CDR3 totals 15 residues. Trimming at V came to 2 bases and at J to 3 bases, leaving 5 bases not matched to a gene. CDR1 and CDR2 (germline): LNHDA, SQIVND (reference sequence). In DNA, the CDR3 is TGTGCCAGTAGTATACAGGGCGGGAGAACAGATACGCAGTATTTT. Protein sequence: CASSIQGGRTDTQYF.

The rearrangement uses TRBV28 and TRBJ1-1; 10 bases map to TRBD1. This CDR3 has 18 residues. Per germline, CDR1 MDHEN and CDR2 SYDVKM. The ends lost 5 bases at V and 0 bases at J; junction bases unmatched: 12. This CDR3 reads CASSAVGTGATMNTEAFF. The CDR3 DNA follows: TGTGCCAGCAGTGCAGTAGGGACAGGGGCAACTATGAACACTGAAGCTTTCTTT.

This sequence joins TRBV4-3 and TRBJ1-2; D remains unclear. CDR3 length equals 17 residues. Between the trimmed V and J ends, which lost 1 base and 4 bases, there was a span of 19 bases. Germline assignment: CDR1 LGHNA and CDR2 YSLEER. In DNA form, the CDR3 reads TGCGCCAGCAGCCAAGCGAAACTAAGGGAGCTGCCCTATGGCTACACCTTC. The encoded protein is CASSQAKLRELPYGYTF.

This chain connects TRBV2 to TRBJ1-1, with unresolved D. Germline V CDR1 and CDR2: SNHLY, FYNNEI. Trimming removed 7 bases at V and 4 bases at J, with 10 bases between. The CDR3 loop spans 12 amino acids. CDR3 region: CASTEEGTEAFF. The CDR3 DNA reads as TGTGCCAGCACTGAGGAGGGCACTGAAGCTTTCTTT.

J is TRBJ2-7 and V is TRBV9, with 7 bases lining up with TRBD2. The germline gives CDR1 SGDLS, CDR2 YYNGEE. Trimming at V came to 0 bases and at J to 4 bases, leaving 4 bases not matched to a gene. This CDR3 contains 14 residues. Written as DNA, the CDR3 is TGTGCCAGCAGCGTAGGCGGGAGACCATACGAGCAGTACTTC. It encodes CASSVGGRPYEQYF.

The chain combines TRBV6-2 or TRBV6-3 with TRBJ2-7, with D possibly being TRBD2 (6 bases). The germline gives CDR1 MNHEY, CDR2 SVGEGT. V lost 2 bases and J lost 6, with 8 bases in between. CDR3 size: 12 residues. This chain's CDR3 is CASSYTGVEQYF. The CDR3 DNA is TGTGCCAGCAGTTACACGGGGGTCGAGCAGTACTTC.

The CDR3 loop reads CASSDSRQRGTYNEQFF. The CDR3 region has the DNA TGTGCCAGCAGTGACTCAAGGCAGCGGGGGACCTACAATGAGCAGTTCTTC. The V call is TRBV6-4, the J call TRBJ2-1; 8 bases are a match to TRBD2. CDR1 MRHNA and CDR2 SNTAGT come from the germline V gene. V gave up 0 bases and J gave up 2 bases; unmatched junction bases: 6. The CDR3 spans 17 residues.

The CDR3 here is CASSSHRTDFSNQPQHF. In DNA form, the CDR3 reads TGTGCCAGTAGTTCCCACCGGACAGACTTTAGCAATCAGCCCCAGCATTTT. This sequence joins TRBV19 and TRBJ1-5, with a possible D match to TRBD1 (6 bases). Deletions cut 5 bases from V and 0 bases from J, with 17 bases between. This CDR3 contains 17 residues. Germline loops: CDR1 LNHDA, CDR2 SQIVND (reference sequence).

CDR3 loop: CASSPRTGRNTEAFF. The DNA of the CDR3 is TGTGCCAGTAGTCCTCGGACAGGGAGGAACACTGAAGCTTTCTTT. The chain employs TRBV19 and TRBJ1-1; 8 bases match TRBD1. The CDR3 contains 15 residues. Looked up from germline, CDR1 is LNHDA and CDR2 is SQIVND (reference sequence). J lost 1 base, V lost 5 bases, and 6 bases had no gene match.

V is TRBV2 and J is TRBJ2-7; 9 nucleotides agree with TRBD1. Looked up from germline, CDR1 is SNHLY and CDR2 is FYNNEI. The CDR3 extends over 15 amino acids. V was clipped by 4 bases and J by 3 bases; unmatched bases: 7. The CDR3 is CASSALGQGNYEQYF. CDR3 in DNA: TGTGCCAGCAGTGCCCTGGGACAGGGCAACTACGAGCAGTACTTC.

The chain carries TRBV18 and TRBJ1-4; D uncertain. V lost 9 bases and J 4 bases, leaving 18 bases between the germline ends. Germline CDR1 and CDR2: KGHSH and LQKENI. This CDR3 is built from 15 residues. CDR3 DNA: TGTGCCAGTCGCTGGGTAAGGGAGAATAATGAAAAACTGTTTTTT. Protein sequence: CASRWVRENNEKLFF.

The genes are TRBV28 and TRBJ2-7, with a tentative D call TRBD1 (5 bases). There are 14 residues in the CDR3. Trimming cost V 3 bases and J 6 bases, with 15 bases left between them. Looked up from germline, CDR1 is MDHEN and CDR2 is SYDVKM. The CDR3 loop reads CASSFYGQRSEQYF. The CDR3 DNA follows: TGTGCCAGCAGTTTTTACGGACAACGCTCCGAGCAGTACTTC.

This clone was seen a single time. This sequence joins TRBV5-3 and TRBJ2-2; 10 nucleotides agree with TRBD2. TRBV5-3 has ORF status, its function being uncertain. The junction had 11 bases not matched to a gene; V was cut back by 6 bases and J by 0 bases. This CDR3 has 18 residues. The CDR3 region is CARTKLAGKFANTGELFF. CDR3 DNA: TGTGCCAGAACGAAACTAGCGGGGAAATTCGCGAACACCGGGGAGCTGTTTTTT.

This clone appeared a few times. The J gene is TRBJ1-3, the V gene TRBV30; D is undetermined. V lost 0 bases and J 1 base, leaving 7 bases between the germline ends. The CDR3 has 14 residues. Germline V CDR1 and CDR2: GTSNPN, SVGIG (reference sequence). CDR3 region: CAWSVGGSGNTIYF. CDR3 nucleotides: TGTGCCTGGAGTGTTGGAGGTTCTGGAAACACCATATATTTT.

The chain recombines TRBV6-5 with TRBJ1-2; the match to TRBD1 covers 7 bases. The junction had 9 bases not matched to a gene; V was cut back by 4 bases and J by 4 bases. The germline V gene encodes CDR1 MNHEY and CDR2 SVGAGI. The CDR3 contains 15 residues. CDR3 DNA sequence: TGTGCCAGCAGTTCCCTAACAGGGGCGGGCTATGGCTACACCTTC. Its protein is CASSSLTGAGYGYTF.

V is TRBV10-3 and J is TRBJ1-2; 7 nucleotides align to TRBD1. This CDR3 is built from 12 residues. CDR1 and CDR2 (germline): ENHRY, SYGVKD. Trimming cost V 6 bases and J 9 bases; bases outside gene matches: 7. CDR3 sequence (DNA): TGTGCCATCAGAGGGGGCGAGAAGAGCTACACCTTC. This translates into CAIRGGEKSYTF.

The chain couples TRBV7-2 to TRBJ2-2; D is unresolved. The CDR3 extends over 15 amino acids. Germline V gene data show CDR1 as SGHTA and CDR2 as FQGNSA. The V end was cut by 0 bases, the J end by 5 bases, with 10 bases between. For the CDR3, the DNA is TGTGCCAGCAGCTTAGCCACAGCAAGAACCGGGGAGCTGTTTTTT. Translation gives CASSLATARTGELFF.

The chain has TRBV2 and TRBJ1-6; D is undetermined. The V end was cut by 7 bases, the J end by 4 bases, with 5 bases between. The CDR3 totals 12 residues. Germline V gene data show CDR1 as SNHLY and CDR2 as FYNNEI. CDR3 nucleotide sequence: TGTGCCAGCATGTTATATAATTCACCCCTCCACTTT. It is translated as CASMLYNSPLHF.

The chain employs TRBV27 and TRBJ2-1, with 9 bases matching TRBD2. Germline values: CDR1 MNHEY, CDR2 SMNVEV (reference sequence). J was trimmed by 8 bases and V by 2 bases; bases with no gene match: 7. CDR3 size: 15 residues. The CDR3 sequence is CASSLQRGALYEQFF. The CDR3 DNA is TGTGCCAGCAGTTTACAGCGGGGGGCACTCTATGAGCAGTTCTTC.

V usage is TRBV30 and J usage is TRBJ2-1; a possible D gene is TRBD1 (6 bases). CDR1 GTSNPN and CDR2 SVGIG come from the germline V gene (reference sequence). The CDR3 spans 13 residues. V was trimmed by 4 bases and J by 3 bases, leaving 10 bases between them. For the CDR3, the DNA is TGTGCCTGGACTGGACAGAACTACAATGAGCAGTTCTTC. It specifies CAWTGQNYNEQFF.

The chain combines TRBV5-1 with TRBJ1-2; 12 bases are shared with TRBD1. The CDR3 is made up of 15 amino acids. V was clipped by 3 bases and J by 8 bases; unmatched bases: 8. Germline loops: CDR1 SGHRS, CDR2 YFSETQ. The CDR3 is CASSYPGTGGEGYTF. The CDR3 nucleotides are TGCGCCAGCAGCTACCCCGGGACAGGGGGCGAAGGCTACACCTTC.

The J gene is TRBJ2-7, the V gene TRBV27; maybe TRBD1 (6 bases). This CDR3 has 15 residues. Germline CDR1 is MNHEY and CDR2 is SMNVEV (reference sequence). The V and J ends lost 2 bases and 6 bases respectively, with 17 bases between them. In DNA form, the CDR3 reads TGTGCCAGCAGTTTACATCGCAGGGGACGTCGCGAGCAGTACTTC. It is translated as CASSLHRRGRREQYF.

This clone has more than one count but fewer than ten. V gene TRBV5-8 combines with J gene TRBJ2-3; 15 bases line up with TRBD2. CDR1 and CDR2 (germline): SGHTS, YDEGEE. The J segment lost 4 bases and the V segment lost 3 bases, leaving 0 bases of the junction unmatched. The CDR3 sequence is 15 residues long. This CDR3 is CASSWTSGGADTQYF. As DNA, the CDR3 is TGTGCCAGCAGCTGGACTAGCGGGGGGGCAGATACGCAGTATTTT.

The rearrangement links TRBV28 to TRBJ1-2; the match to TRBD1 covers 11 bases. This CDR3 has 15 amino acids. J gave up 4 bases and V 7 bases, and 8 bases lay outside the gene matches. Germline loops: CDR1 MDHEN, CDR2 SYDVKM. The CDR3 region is CASTSPGTGGYGYTF. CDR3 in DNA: TGTGCCAGCACCTCCCCAGGGACAGGGGGCTATGGCTACACCTTC.

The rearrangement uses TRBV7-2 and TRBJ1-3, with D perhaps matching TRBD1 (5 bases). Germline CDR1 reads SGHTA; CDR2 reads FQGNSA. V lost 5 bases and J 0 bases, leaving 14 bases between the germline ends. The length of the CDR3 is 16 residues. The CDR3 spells CASSPGPRLSGNTIYF. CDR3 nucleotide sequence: TGTGCCAGCAGCCCAGGGCCCCGTCTCTCTGGAAACACCATATATTTT.

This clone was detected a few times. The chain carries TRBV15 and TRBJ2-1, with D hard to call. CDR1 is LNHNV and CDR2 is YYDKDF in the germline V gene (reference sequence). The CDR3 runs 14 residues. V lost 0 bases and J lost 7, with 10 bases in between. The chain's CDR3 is CATSRDHAGNEQFF. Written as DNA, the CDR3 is TGTGCCACCAGCAGAGATCACGCAGGAAATGAGCAGTTCTTC.

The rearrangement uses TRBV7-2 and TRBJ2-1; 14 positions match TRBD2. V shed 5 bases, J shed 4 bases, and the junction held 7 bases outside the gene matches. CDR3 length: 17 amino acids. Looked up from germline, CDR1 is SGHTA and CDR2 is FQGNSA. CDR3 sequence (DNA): TGTGCCAGCAGCAACCGGGGACTAGCGGGGGAGTACAATGAGCAGTTCTTC. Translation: CASSNRGLAGEYNEQFF.